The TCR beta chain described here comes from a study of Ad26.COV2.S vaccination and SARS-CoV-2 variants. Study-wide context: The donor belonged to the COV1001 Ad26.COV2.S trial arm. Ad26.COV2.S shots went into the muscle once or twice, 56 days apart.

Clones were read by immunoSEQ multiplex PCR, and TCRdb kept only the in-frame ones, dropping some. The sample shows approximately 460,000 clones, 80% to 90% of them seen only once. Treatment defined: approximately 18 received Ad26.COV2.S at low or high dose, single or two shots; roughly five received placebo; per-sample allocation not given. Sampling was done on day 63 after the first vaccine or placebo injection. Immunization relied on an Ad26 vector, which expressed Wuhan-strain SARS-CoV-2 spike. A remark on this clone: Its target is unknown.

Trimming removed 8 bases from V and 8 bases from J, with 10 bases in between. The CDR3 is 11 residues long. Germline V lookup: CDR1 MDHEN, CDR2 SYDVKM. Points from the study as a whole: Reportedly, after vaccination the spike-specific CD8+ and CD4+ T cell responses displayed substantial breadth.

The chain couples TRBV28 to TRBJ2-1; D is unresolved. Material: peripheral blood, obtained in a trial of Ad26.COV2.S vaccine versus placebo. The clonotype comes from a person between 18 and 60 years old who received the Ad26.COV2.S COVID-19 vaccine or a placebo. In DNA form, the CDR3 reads TGTGCCAGCCAAACACTCGATGAGCAGTTCTTC. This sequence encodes CASQTLDEQFF.